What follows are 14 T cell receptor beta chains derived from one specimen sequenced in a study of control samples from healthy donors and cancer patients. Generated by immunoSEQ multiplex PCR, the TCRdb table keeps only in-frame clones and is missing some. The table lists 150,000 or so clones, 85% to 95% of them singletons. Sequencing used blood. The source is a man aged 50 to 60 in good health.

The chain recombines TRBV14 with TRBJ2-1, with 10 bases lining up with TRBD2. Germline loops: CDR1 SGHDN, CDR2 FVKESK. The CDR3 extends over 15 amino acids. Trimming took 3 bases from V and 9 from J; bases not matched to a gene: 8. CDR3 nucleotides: TGTGCCAGCAGCCAGCTAGCGGGAGCGTGGGCTGAGCAGTTCTTC. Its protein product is CASSQLAGAWAEQFF.

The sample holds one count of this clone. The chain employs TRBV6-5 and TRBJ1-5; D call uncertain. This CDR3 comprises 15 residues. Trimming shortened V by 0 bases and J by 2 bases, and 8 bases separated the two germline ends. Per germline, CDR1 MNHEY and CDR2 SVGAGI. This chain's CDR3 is CASSYSSRGNQPQHF. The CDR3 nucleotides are TGTGCCAGCAGTTACTCGAGCCGGGGCAATCAGCCCCAGCATTTT.

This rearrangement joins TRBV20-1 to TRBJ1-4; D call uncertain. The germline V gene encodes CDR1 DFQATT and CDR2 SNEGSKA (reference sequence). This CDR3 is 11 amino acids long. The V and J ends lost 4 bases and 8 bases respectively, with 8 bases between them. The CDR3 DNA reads TGCAGTGCTACCGGGTCGGAAAAACTGTTTTTT. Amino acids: CSATGSEKLFF.

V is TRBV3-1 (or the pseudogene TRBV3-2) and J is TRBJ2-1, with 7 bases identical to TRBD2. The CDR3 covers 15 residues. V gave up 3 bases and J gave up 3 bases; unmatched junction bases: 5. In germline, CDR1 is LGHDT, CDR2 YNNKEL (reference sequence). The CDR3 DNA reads TGTGCCAGCAGCCATGTAGCGGGCTTCTACAATGAGCAGTTCTTC. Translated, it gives CASSHVAGFYNEQFF.

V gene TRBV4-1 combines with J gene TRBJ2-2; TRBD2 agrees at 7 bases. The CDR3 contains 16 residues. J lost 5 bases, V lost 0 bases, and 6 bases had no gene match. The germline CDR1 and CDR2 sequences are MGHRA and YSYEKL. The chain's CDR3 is CASSQDPGGSTGELFF. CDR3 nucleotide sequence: TGCGCCAGCAGCCAAGATCCGGGGGGATCAACCGGGGAGCTGTTTTTT.

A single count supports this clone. The CDR3 loop reads CASSPNGRDTQYF. The CDR3 DNA reads as TGTGCCAGCAGCCCAAACGGACGGGATACGCAGTATTTT. The chain couples TRBV27 to TRBJ2-3; unclear D gene. The germline gives CDR1 MNHEY, CDR2 SMNVEV (reference sequence). The CDR3 length is 13 residues. The germline V and J ends were trimmed by 6 bases and 6 bases, with 13 bases remaining between them.

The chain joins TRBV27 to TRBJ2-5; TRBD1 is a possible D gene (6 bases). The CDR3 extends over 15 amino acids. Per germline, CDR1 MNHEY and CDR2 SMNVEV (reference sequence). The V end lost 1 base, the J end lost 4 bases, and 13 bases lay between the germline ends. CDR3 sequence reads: CASSLFRGFGETQYF. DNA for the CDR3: TGTGCCAGCAGTTTATTTAGGGGGTTTGGAGAGACCCAGTACTTC.

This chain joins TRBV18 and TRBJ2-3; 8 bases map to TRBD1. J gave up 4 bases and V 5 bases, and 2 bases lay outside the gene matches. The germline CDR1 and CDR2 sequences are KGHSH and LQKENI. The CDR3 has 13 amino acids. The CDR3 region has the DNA TGTGCCAGCTCAGGACAGGGTCCAGATACGCAGTATTTT. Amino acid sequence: CASSGQGPDTQYF. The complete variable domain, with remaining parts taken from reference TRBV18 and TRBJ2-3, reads NAGVMQNPRHLVRRRGQEARLRCSPMKGHSHVYWYRQLPEEGLKFMVYLQKENIIDESGMPKERFSAEFPKEGPSILRIQQVVRGDSAAYFCASSGQGPDTQYFGPGTRLTVL.

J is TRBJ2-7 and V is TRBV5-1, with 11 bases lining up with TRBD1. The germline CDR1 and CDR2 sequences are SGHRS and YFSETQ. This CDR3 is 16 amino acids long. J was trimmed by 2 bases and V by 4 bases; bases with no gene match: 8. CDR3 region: CASSQGDRGSPYEQYF. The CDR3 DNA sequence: TGCGCCAGCAGCCAAGGGGACAGGGGGAGTCCCTACGAGCAGTACTTC.

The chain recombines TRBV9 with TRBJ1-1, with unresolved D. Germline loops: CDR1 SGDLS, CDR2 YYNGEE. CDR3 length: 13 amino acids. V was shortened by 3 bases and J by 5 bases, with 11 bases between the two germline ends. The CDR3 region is CASSEGLRTEAFF. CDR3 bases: TGTGCCAGCAGCGAGGGTCTCAGGACTGAAGCTTTCTTT.

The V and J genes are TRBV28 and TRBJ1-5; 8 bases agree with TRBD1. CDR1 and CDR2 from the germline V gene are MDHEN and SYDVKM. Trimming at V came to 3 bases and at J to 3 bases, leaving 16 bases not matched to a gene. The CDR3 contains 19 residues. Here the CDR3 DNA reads TGTGCCAGCAGTTTGCCATTCTTTGACAGGGGTCGTAACAATCAGCCCCAGCATTTT. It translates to CASSLPFFDRGRNNQPQHF. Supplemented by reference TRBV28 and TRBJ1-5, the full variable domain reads DVKVTQSSRYLVKRTGEKVFLECVQDMDHENMFWYRQDPGLGLRLIYFSYDVKMKEKGDIPEGYSVSREKKERFSLILESASTNQTSMYLCASSLPFFDRGRNNQPQHFGDGTRLSIL.

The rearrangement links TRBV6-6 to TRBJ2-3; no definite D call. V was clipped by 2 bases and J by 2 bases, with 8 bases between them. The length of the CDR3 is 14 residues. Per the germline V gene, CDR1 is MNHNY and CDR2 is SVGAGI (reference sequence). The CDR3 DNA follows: TGTGCCAGCAGTTACCCACAGCCCACAGATACGCAGTATTTT. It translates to CASSYPQPTDTQYF.

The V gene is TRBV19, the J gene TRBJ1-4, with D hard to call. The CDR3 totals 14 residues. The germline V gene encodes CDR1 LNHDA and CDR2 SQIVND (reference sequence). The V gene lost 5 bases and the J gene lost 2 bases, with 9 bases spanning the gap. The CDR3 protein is CASSDTGTNEKLFF. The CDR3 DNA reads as TGTGCCAGTAGTGATACGGGGACTAATGAAAAACTGTTTTTT.

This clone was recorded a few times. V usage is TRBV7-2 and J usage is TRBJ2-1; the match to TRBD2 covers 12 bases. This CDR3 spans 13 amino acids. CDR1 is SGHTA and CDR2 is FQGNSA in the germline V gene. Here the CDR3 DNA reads TGTGCGACCGGACTAGCGGGACGCGTTGAGCAGTTCTTC. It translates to CATGLAGRVEQFF.